This T cell receptor (beta chain) was identified in a study of T cell responses to AZD1222 COVID-19 vaccine. Study-level findings and limits: The CD4 TCRs associated with vaccination extended across spike and predominated at 160-218 and 743-854. There were mostly white British donors and more females than males, and clonal diversity was possibly underestimated.

Trimming shortened V by 6 bases and J by 3 bases, and 15 bases separated the two germline ends. This CDR3 is built from 15 residues. CDR1 MNHEY and CDR2 SVGAGI come from the germline V gene. A word on this clone: As yet, its antigen is unknown.

Repertoires were generated with immunoSEQ multiplex PCR, while TCRdb's copy carries only in-frame clones and drops some. This table has 60,000 to 75,000 clones, roughly 80% appearing once. The TCR was taken from an adult who received the AZD1222 COVID-19 vaccine. The sequencing here drew on peripheral blood, taken 28 days after the second AZD1222 dose. The gene calls are TRBV6-5 and TRBJ1-5; D is unresolved. Here the CDR3 reads CASRHLNLINQPQHF. The CDR3 nucleotides read TGTGCCAGCAGACACCTTAATCTTATCAATCAGCCCCAGCATTTT.